Following are 22 T cell receptor beta chains from one sample sequenced in a study of blood T cell repertoires in COVID-19. Libraries were prepared by immunoSEQ multiplex PCR; TCRdb keeps only in-frame clonotypes and omits some of them. The profile shows roughly 310,000 clones, approximately 90% of them singletons. Material for sequencing was peripheral blood. These receptors came from a woman aged 50 to 60 with active or convalescent COVID-19.

The chain links TRBV28 to TRBJ1-2; 9 bases align to TRBD1. J lost 2 bases, V lost 6 bases, and 13 bases had no gene match. CDR1 and CDR2 (germline): MDHEN, SYDVKM. The CDR3 totals 17 residues. In DNA form, the CDR3 reads TGTGCCAGCAGCATTCCCTCCTCCGGGACAGGGAACTATGGCTACACCTTC. The encoded protein is CASSIPSSGTGNYGYTF.

The chain couples TRBV5-1 to TRBJ2-7, with TRBD1 as a possible D gene (5 bases). The CDR3 runs to 14 residues. Per germline, CDR1 SGHRS and CDR2 YFSETQ. The V end lost 7 bases, the J end lost 3 bases, and 17 bases lay between the germline ends. CDR3 in amino acids: CASHDLPTGYEQYF. CDR3 sequence (DNA): TGCGCCAGCCATGATCTACCAACAGGCTACGAGCAGTACTTC.

The chain uses TRBV27 and TRBJ2-1; 14 bases line up with TRBD2. CDR1 MNHEY and CDR2 SMNVEV come from the germline V gene (reference sequence). The CDR3 is 17 amino acids. V was pared by 2 bases and J by 0 bases, with 0 bases of the junction left unmatched. The CDR3 sequence: CASSLGTSGSSYNEQFF. The CDR3 DNA sequence: TGTGCCAGCAGTTTAGGGACTAGCGGGAGCTCCTACAATGAGCAGTTCTTC.

The genes are TRBV28 and TRBJ1-1; no clear D. Germline V CDR1 and CDR2: MDHEN, SYDVKM. Trimming shortened V by 4 bases and J by 7 bases, and 22 bases separated the two germline ends. This CDR3 has 16 amino acids. For the CDR3, the DNA is TGTGCCAGCAGTTCTCACCTATTAACCCGCGGCAGTGAAGCTTTCTTT. It translates to CASSSHLLTRGSEAFF.

This sequence joins TRBV2 and TRBJ2-7; 7 nucleotides align to TRBD1. The length of the CDR3 is 15 residues. Germline CDR1 reads SNHLY; CDR2 reads FYNNEI. V was clipped by 6 bases and J by 0 bases; unmatched bases: 8. The DNA of the CDR3 is TGTGCCAGCAGGCTGGACAGGTCGAGCTCCTACGAGCAGTACTTC. This encodes CASRLDRSSSYEQYF.

The chain uses TRBV29-1 and TRBJ2-5; 16 bases line up with TRBD2. J gave up 5 bases and V 3 bases, and 6 bases lay outside the gene matches. CDR1 and CDR2 (germline): SQVTM, ANQGSEA. The length of the CDR3 is 16 residues. CDR3 residues: CSVEAPGLAGGETQYF. The DNA of the CDR3 is TGCAGCGTTGAGGCACCGGGACTAGCGGGAGGGGAGACCCAGTACTTC.

This chain uses TRBV6-1 with TRBJ1-5; TRBD1 aligns across 7 bases. Germline values: CDR1 MNHNS, CDR2 SASEGT. CDR3 length: 18 amino acids. V lost 2 bases, J lost 0 bases, and 10 bases stayed unmatched. The CDR3 sequence: CASSELGTARYSNQPQHF. The CDR3 coding sequence is TGTGCCAGCAGTGAACTGGGGACAGCCCGATATAGCAATCAGCCCCAGCATTTT.

This clone was detected once. V and J are TRBV25-1 and TRBJ1-4; the D gene is possibly TRBD1 (6 bases). Germline assignment: CDR1 MGHDK and CDR2 SYGVNS. V was shortened by 4 bases and J by 7 bases, with 10 bases between the two germline ends. The CDR3 runs 13 residues. CDR3 loop: CASSVTGVEKLFF. The CDR3 bases are TGTGCCAGCAGTGTGACAGGAGTTGAAAAACTGTTTTTT.

The chain employs TRBV4-3 and TRBJ1-1, with a possible D match to TRBD1 (5 bases). Germline V gives CDR1 LGHNA, CDR2 YSLEER. Trimming took off 0 bases at V and 1 base at J, with 12 bases between the two ends. CDR3 size: 16 residues. CDR3 loop: CASSQDSRGGNTEAFF. The DNA for the CDR3 is TGCGCCAGCAGCCAAGATTCACGGGGGGGGAACACTGAAGCTTTCTTT.

This sequence joins TRBV7-6 and TRBJ2-1; 9 bases fit TRBD2. The CDR3 is 17 amino acids. The germline V gene encodes CDR1 SGHVS and CDR2 FNYEAQ. V was pared by 4 bases and J by 7 bases, with 14 bases of the junction left unmatched. CDR3 nucleotide sequence: TGTGCCAGCAGCTCAACATTCGGGACTAGCAAGTCGAATGAGCAGTTCTTC. It yields the protein CASSSTFGTSKSNEQFF.

This chain links TRBV6-2 or TRBV6-3 with TRBJ2-7, with 14 bases lining up with TRBD2. This CDR3 has 18 amino acids. In germline, CDR1 is MNHEY, CDR2 SVGEGT. The junction had 13 bases not matched to a gene; V was cut back by 6 bases and J by 3 bases. This chain's CDR3 is CASSQARGTSGSYYEQYF. The CDR3 coding sequence is TGTGCCAGCAGCCAAGCCCGCGGGACTAGCGGGAGTTACTACGAGCAGTACTTC.

The chain is built from TRBV30 and TRBJ1-5; 7 bases align to TRBD1. CDR1 is GTSNPN, CDR2 SVGIG, per germline (reference sequence). J lost 4 bases, V lost 5 bases, and 11 bases had no gene match. The CDR3 is 15 amino acids. CDR3 sequence (DNA): TGTGCCTGGGGGACCGCGGGACAGACGAATCAGCCCCAGCATTTT. Translated, it gives CAWGTAGQTNQPQHF.

The rearrangement uses TRBV19 and TRBJ2-7, with D perhaps TRBD2 (5 bases). CDR3 length: 15 amino acids. The V gene lost 5 bases and the J gene lost 5 bases, with 19 bases spanning the gap. Germline V lookup: CDR1 LNHDA, CDR2 SQIVND (reference sequence). The DNA for the CDR3 is TGTGCCAGTAGTGTGGATGAGGGTCTCGGGGACGAGCAGTACTTC. Translation: CASSVDEGLGDEQYF.

The chain combines TRBV27 with TRBJ1-5, with 7 bases matching TRBD1. Germline-derived CDR1 and CDR2 are MNHEY and SMNVEV (reference sequence). V shed 6 bases and J 6 bases; nucleotides not matched to a gene: 5. The CDR3 runs 13 residues. CDR3 protein: CASSRTGAQPQHF. The CDR3 nucleotides are TGTGCCAGCAGCAGAACAGGGGCTCAGCCCCAGCATTTT.

This chain links TRBV18 with TRBJ1-2, with 9 bases aligning to TRBD1. The CDR3 is made up of 15 amino acids. Trimming at V came to 3 bases and at J to 7 bases, leaving 9 bases not matched to a gene. Germline V gene data show CDR1 as KGHSH and CDR2 as LQKENI. As DNA, the CDR3 is TGTGCCAGCTCACCTAGCCGGGACAGGGATGGTGGCTACACCTTC. This encodes CASSPSRDRDGGYTF.

This clone appeared once. The gene calls are TRBV4-3 and TRBJ2-7; D possibly corresponds to TRBD2 (6 bases). Trimming took 4 bases from V and 3 from J, leaving 16 bases between them. The CDR3 sequence is 15 residues long. Germline V gene lookup returns CDR1 LGHNA and CDR2 YSLEER. The CDR3 DNA sequence: TGCGCCAGCAGCCCCCAGTGGGGCGGGAACTACGAGCAGTACTTC. This sequence encodes CASSPQWGGNYEQYF.

This rearrangement joins TRBV5-8 to TRBJ1-2; D is possibly TRBD1 (5 bases). Germline V gene lookup returns CDR1 SGHTS and CDR2 YDEGEE. V shed 0 bases and J shed 2 bases, with 11 bases lying between them. There are 15 residues in the CDR3. CDR3 amino acids: CASSLAFQGNYGYTF. The CDR3 nucleotides are TGTGCCAGCAGCTTGGCCTTTCAGGGAAACTATGGCTACACCTTC. Full variable domain (missing parts from reference TRBV5-8 and TRBJ1-2): EAGVTQSPTHLIKTRGQQATLRCSPISGHTSVYWYQQALGLGLQFLLWYDEGEERNRGNFPPRFSGRQFPNYSSELNVNALELEDSALYLCASSLAFQGNYGYTFGSGTRLTVV.

This sequence joins TRBV19 and TRBJ2-2, with a weak D call TRBD2 (5 bases). The CDR3 sequence is 14 residues long. CDR1 LNHDA and CDR2 SQIVND come from the germline V gene (reference sequence). V dropped 3 bases and J dropped 2 bases, with 7 bases sitting between them. The CDR3 spells CASSMRENTGELFF. CDR3 coding DNA: TGTGCCAGTAGTATGAGGGAAAACACCGGGGAGCTGTTTTTT. Variable domain in full (rest from reference TRBV19 and TRBJ2-2): DGGITQSPKYLFRKEGQNVTLSCEQNLNHDAMYWYRQDPGQGLRLIYYSQIVNDFQKGDIAEGYSVSREKKESFPLTVTSAQKNPTAFYLCASSMRENTGELFFGEGSRLTVL.

The J gene is TRBJ1-6, the V gene TRBV5-1, with a possible D match to TRBD1 (6 bases). V lost 2 bases to trimming and J lost 6 bases, with 15 bases between them. The CDR3 extends over 16 amino acids. Germline V gene lookup returns CDR1 SGHRS and CDR2 YFSETQ. CDR3 amino acids: CASSLAGADSNSPLHF. DNA of the CDR3: TGCGCCAGCAGCTTAGCAGGGGCCGATAGTAATTCACCCCTCCACTTT.

The chain links TRBV7-9 to TRBJ1-1; 7 nucleotides agree with TRBD1. This CDR3 is 13 amino acids long. J was trimmed by 7 bases and V by 6 bases; bases with no gene match: 8. Looked up from germline, CDR1 is SEHNR and CDR2 is FQNEAQ (reference sequence). CDR3 region: CASRLTGDDEAFF. CDR3 DNA sequence: TGTGCCAGCAGATTAACAGGGGACGATGAAGCTTTCTTT.

In this sample, this clone turned up once. The chain employs TRBV6-2 or TRBV6-3 and TRBJ2-2; TRBD2 aligns across 7 bases. Trimming removed 3 bases from V and 6 bases from J; junction bases left unmatched: 7. The CDR3 extends over 15 amino acids. Germline assignment: CDR1 MNHEY and CDR2 SVGEGT. This CDR3 is CASSYVWRGSGELFF. The CDR3 nucleotides are TGTGCCAGCAGTTATGTGTGGCGGGGGTCCGGGGAGCTGTTTTTT.

The CDR3 sequence: CAWTQRENIQYF. The CDR3, as DNA: TGTGCCTGGACCCAACGGGAAAACATTCAGTACTTC. The chain is built from TRBV30 and TRBJ2-4; D uncertain. V was shortened by 4 bases and J by 5 bases, with 9 bases between the two germline ends. This CDR3 has 12 residues. CDR1 and CDR2 from the germline V gene are GTSNPN and SVGIG (reference sequence).